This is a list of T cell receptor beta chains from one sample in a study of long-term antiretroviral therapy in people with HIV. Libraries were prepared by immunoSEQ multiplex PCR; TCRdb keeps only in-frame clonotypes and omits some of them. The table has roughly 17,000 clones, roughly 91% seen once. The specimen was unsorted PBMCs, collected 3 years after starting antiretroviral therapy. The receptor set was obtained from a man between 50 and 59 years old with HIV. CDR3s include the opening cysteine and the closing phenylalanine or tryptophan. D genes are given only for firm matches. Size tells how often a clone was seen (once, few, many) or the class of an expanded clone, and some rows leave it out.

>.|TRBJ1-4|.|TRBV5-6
TGTGCCAGCAGCTTAACAGGGATGAATACTAATGAAAAACTGTTTTTT
CASSLTGMNTNEKLFF
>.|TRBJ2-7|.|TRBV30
TGTGCCTGGAGTGTGGGCGGGTCCTACGAGCAGTACTTC
CAWSVGGSYEQYF
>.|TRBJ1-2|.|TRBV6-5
TGTGCCAGCAGTTACGGGGAGTCTAACTATGGCTACACCTTC
CASSYGESNYGYTF
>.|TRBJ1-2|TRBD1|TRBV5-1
TGCGCCAGCAGCTTGGGGGACAGGGCCTATGGCTACACCTTC
CASSLGDRAYGYTF
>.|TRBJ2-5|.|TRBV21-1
TGTGCCAGCACTCGAGAGACCCAGTACTTC
CASTRETQYF
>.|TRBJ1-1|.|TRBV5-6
TGTGCCAGCATGAGGTCCGTGTTTTCCCACAACACTGAAGCTTTCTTT
CASMRSVFSHNTEAFF
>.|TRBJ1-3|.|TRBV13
TGTGCCAGCAGCTTAGGCCGGCTCGGAGGCTCTGGAAACACCATATATTTT
CASSLGRLGGSGNTIYF
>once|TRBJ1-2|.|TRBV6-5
TGTGCCAGCAGTTACTCGGCGACAGCCCCCGGGCATGGCTACACCTTC
CASSYSATAPGHGYTF
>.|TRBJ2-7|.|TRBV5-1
TGCGCCAGCAGCTTGGGCGGGGACTACGAGCAGTACTTC
CASSLGGDYEQYF
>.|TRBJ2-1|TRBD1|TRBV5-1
TGCGCCAGCAGCACGACAGGGTACAATGAGCAGTTCTTC
CASSTTGYNEQFF
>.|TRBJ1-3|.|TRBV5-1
TGCGCCAGCAGCCGGTATGGGGGCGCTGGAAACACCATATATTTT
CASSRYGGAGNTIYF
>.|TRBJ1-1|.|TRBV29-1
TGCAGCGTTGAAGAGGGTCAGAACACTGAAGCTTTCTTT
CSVEEGQNTEAFF
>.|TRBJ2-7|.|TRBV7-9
TGTGCCAGCAGCTTAGGGAGGGGACTTTCCTACGAGCAGTACTTC
CASSLGRGLSYEQYF
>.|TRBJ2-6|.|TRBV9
TGTGCCAGCCAGAATGGGTACAAACAAAGTCGGGCCAACGTCCTGACTTTC
CASQNGYKQSRANVLTF
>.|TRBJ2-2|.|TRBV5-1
TGCGCCAGCAGCTTGGTTACAGCGCTTGACGGGGAGCTGTTTTTT
CASSLVTALDGELFF
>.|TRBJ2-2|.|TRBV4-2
TGTGCCAGCAGCCAAGAAGAGAACACCGGGGAGCTGTTTTTT
CASSQEENTGELFF
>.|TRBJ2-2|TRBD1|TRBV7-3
TGTGCCAGCAGCGCCCAGGGGGCGGCCGGGGAGCTGTTTTTT
CASSAQGAAGELFF
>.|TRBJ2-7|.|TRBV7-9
TGTGCCAGCAGCTTACCGAGAGCAGGGGGGAATTCCTACGAGCAGTACTTC
CASSLPRAGGNSYEQYF
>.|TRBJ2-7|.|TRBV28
TGTGCCAGCAGTGCCCTTACATACGAGCAGTACTTC
CASSALTYEQYF
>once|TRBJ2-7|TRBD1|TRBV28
TGTGCCAGCAGAATCATGACAGGGGGCTCCTACGAGCAGTACTTC
CASRIMTGGSYEQYF
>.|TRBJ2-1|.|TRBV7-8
TGTGCCAGCAGCTTAGCTTCGTTCTCCTACAATGAGCAGTTCTTC
CASSLASFSYNEQFF